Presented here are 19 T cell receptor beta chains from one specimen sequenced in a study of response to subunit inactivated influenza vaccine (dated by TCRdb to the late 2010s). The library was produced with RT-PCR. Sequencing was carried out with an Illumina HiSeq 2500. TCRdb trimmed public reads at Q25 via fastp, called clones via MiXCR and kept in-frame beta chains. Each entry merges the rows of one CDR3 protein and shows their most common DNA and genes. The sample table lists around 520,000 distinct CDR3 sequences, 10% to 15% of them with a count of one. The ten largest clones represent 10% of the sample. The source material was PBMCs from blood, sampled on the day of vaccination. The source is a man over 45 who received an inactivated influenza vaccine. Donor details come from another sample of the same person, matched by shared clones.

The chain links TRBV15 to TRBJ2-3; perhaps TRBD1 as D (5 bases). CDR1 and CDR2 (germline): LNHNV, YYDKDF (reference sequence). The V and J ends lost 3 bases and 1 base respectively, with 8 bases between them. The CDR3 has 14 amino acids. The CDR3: CATSRGRGTDTQYF. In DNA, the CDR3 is TGTGCCACCAGCAGGGGGCGCGGCACAGATACGCAGTATTTT.

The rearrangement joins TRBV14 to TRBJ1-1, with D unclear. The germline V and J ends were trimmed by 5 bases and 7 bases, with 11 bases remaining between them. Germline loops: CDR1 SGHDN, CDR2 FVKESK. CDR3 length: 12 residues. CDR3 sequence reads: CASSELSNEAFF. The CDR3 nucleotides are TGTGCCAGCAGCGAACTATCAAATGAAGCTTTCTTT.

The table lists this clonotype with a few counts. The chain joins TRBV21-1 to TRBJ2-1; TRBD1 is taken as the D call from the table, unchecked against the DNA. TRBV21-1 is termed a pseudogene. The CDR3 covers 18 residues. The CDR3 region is CASSKAHRDTSSYNEQFF. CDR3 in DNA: TGTGCCAGCAGCAAAGCACACCGGGACACCAGCTCCTACAATGAGCAGTTCTTC.

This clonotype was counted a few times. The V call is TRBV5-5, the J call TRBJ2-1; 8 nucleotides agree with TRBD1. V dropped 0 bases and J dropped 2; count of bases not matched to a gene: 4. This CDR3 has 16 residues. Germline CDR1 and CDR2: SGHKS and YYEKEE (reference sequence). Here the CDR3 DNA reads TGTGCCAGCAGCTTGGGACCCAGGGGGCCCTACAATGAGCAGTTCTTC. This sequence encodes CASSLGPRGPYNEQFF.

CDR3 in amino acids: CASSTEGMNTEAFF. The CDR3 DNA is TGTGCCAGTAGTACGGAGGGTATGAACACTGAAGCTTTCTTT. This chain links TRBV19 with TRBJ1-1, with no clear D. Germline values: CDR1 LNHDA, CDR2 SQIVND (reference sequence). The CDR3 totals 14 residues. Between the trimmed V and J ends, which lost 4 bases and 0 bases, there was a span of 9 bases.

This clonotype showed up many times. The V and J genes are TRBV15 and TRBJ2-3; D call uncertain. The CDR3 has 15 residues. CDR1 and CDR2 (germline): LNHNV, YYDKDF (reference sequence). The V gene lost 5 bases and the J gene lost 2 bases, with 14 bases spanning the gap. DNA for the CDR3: TGTGCCACCAGCGGCCGGACGGAGTTCACAGATACGCAGTATTTT. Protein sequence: CATSGRTEFTDTQYF.

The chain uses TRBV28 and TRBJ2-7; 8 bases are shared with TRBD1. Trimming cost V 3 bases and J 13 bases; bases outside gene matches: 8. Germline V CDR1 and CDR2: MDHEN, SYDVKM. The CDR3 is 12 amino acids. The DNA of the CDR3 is TGTGCCAGCAGTTTGGGATCGGGACAGGCTTACTTC. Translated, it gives CASSLGSGQAYF.

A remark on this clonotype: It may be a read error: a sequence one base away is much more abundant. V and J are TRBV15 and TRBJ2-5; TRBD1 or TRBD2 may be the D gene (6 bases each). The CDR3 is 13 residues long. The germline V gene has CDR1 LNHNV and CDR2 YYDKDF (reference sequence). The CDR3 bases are TGTTCCACCAGCAGAGGGGGGAAAGAGACCCAGTACTTC. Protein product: CSTSRGGKETQYF.

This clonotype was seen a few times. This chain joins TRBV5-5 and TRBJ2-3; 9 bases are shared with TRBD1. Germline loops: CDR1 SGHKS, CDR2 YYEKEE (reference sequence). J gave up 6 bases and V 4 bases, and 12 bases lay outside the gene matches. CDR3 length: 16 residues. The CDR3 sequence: CASSLNPGQGGDTQYF. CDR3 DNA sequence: TGTGCCAGCAGCCTTAACCCGGGACAGGGAGGGGATACGCAGTATTTT. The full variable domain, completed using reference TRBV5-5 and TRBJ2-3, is DAGVTQSPTHLIKTRGQQVTLRCSPISGHKSVSWYQQVLGQGPQFIFQYYEKEERGRGNFPDRFSARQFPNYSSELNVNALLLGDSALYLCASSLNPGQGGDTQYFGPGTRLTVL.

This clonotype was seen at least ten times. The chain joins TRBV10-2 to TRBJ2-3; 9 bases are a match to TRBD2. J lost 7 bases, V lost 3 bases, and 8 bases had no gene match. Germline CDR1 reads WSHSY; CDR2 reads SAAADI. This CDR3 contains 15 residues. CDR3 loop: CASSEWAGGPYTQYF. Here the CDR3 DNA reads TGCGCCAGCAGTGAATGGGCGGGGGGGCCATATACGCAGTATTTT.

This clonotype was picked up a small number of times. The chain's CDR3 is CASSPLSGTGIYEQYF. CDR3 DNA: TGTGCCAGCTCACCATTGTCCGGGACAGGGATTTACGAGCAGTACTTC. The chain has TRBV18 and TRBJ2-7; 9 nucleotides line up with TRBD1. CDR1 and CDR2 (germline): KGHSH, LQKENI. The CDR3 sequence is 16 residues long. With 2 bases clipped from V and 4 bases from J, the junction kept 9 bases outside the gene matches.

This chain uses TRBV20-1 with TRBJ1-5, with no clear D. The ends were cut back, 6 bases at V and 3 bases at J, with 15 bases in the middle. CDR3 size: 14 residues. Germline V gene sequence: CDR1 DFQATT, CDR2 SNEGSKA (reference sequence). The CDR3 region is CSASGIGLNQPQHF. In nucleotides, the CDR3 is TGCAGTGCGTCCGGGATAGGGCTCAATCAGCCCCAGCATTTT.

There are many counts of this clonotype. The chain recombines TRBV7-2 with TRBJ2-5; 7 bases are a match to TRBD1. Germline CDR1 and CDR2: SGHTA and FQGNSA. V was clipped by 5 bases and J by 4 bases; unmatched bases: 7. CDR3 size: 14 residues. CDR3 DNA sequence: TGTGCCAGCAGCCGACAGGGTCTGAGAGAGACCCAGTACTTC. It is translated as CASSRQGLRETQYF.

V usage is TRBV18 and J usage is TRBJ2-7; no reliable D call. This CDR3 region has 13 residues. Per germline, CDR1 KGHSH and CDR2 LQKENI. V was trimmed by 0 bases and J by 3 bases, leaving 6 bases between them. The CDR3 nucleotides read TGTGCCAGCTCACCACCCGAAAGCTACGAGCAGTACTTC. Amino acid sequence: CASSPPESYEQYF.

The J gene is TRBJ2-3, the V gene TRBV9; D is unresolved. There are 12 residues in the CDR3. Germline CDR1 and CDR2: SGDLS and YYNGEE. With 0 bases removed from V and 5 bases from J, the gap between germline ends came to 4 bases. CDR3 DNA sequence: TGTGCCAGCAGCGTAGCCGGAGATACGCAGTATTTT. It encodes CASSVAGDTQYF.

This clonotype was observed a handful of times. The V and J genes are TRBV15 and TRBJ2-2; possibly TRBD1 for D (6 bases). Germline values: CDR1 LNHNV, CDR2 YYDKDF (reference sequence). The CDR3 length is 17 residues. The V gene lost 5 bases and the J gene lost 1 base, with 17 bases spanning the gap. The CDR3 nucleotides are TGTGCCACCAGCTCCGCTCACTCACAGGGGAACACCGGGGAGCTGTTTTTT. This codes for CATSSAHSQGNTGELFF.

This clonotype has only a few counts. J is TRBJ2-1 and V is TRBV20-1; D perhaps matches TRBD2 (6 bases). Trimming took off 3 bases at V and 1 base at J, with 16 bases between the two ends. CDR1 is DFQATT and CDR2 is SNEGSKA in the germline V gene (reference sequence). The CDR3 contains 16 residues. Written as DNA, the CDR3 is TGCAGTGCTAGGCGGGACCACAAAGGGTCCTACAATGAGCAGTTCTTC. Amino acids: CSARRDHKGSYNEQFF.

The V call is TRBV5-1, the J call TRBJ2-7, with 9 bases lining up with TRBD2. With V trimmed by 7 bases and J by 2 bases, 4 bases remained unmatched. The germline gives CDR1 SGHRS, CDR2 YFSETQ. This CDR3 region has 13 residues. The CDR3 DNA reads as TGCGCCAGCCGCCTAGCGGGACCCTACGAGCAGTACTTC. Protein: CASRLAGPYEQYF.

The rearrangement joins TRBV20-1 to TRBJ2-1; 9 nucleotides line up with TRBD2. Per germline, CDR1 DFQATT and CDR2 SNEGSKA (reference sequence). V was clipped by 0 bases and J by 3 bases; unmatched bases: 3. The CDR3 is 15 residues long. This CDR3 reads CSARDLAGSYNEQFF. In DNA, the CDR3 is TGCAGTGCTAGAGATCTAGCGGGGAGCTACAATGAGCAGTTCTTC.